This is a list of T cell receptor beta chains from one sample in a study of OX40 agonist ivuxolimab in advanced cancers. TCRdb keeps only in-frame clones here, not all; method: immunoSEQ multiplex PCR. The table includes approximately 44,000 clones, more than 70% detected once. The sample here was CD4+ or CD8+ T cells sorted from blood, taken in a trial of the OX40 agonist ivuxolimab. These receptors originate from an adult with an advanced solid tumor such as melanoma, head and neck, liver or kidney cancer. CDR3s include the opening cysteine and the closing phenylalanine or tryptophan. Fields, in order: clone size, V gene, J gene, D gene, CDR3 DNA, CDR3 protein. D genes are given only for firm matches. A row's size may be missing; if present it is once, few, many or a size class.

NA	TRBV6-6	TRBJ2-7	TRBD2	TGTGCCAGCAGTTACTCGCCAGGGGACGGGGGGGGCGAGCAGTACTTC	CASSYSPGDGGGEQYF
NA	TRBV9	TRBJ2-3	TRBD2	TGTGCCAGCAGCGTAGCTAGCGGGAGCCATAGCACAGATACGCAGTATTTT	CASSVASGSHSTDTQYF
once	TRBV19	TRBJ1-5	NA	TGTGCCAGTAGTATCTTTCCGACGCAGCCCCAGCATTTT	CASSIFPTQPQHF
NA	TRBV2	TRBJ2-1	TRBD2	TGTGCCCCCTCGGGGGGACTCGATGAGCAGTTCTTC	CAPSGGLDEQFF
NA	TRBV18	TRBJ2-7	NA	TGTGCCAGCTCACCACCGTGGCACTCCTACGAGCAGTACTTC	CASSPPWHSYEQYF
NA	TRBV6-5	TRBJ1-2	NA	TGTGCCAGCGGGGTGTCTGTCGTGGGACACAGCGGCTACACCTTC	CASGVSVVGHSGYTF
NA	TRBV28	TRBJ2-3	NA	TGTGCCAGCAGCCTTCCGGGACGGCGCACAGATACGCAGTATTTT	CASSLPGRRTDTQYF
NA	TRBV7-9	TRBJ2-3	NA	TGTGCCAGCTCCTACCTGGGGAGAGGGAGAGCGGGAGATACGCAGTATTTT	CASSYLGRGRAGDTQYF
NA	TRBV5-1	TRBJ2-7	NA	TGCGCCAGCAGCTTGAGGGGGGGATCCTACGAGCAGTACTTC	CASSLRGGSYEQYF
NA	TRBV2	TRBJ2-1	NA	TGTGCCACCAAAGATACTAGCATCTCCTACAATGAGCAGTTCTTC	CATKDTSISYNEQFF
NA	TRBV30	TRBJ1-2	NA	TGTGCCTGGAGTGGTCTCCTTTGGCAGGGTAAAGGCTACACCTTC	CAWSGLLWQGKGYTF
few	TRBV28	TRBJ1-5	NA	TGTGCCAGCAGGGACAGCGGATCCGCGAATCAGCCCCAGCATTTT	CASRDSGSANQPQHF
NA	TRBV5-1	TRBJ2-2	TRBD1	TGCGCCAGCAGCTGGGCCCGGGACAGGGGCACCGGGGAGCTGTTTTTT	CASSWARDRGTGELFF
few	TRBV5-6	TRBJ2-2	NA	TGTGCCAGCAGCTTGGTTGGTGAGAACACCGGGGAGCTGTTTTTT	CASSLVGENTGELFF
NA	TRBV28	TRBJ2-7	NA	TGTGCCAGCAGTTTGAGTTTTCCCGAGCAGTACTTC	CASSLSFPEQYF
few	TRBV30	TRBJ2-5	TRBD1	TGTGCCTGGAGTCCCCCCACCTATGGGACAGGGATCCAAGAGACCCAGTACTTC	CAWSPPTYGTGIQETQYF
NA	TRBV7-3	TRBJ2-1	NA	TGTGCCAGCAGCTTAGGTGGTGGGGGAGCCCATGAGCAGTTCTTC	CASSLGGGGAHEQFF
NA	TRBV18	TRBJ2-1	TRBD2	TGTGCCAGCTCACCAGGGACTAGCGGGACCTACAATGAGCAGTTCTTC	CASSPGTSGTYNEQFF
once	TRBV25-1	TRBJ2-3	NA	TGTGCCAGCGCACACGGGGGGACAAGCACAGATACGCAGTATTTT	CASAHGGTSTDTQYF
once	TRBV6-6	TRBJ2-7	TRBD2	TGTGCCAGCAGATCAGGCGGGAGTGGAGGGCAGTACTTC	CASRSGGSGGQYF
NA	TRBV5-1	TRBJ2-2	TRBD1	TGCGCCAGCAGGGACCAGGGGGTCACCGGGGAGCTGTTTTTT	CASRDQGVTGELFF
NA	TRBV28	TRBJ1-1	NA	TGTGCCAGCAGCCCCGGTATTTCCACTGAAGCTTTCTTT	CASSPGISTEAFF
once	TRBV28	TRBJ2-7	NA	TGTGCCAGCAGTTTATCGGCCTTAGCGAAGCAGTACTTC	CASSLSALAKQYF
few	TRBV19	TRBJ2-3	NA	TGTGCCAGTAGTATAAGGAGGGCTGGTACAGATACGCAGTATTTT	CASSIRRAGTDTQYF
NA	TRBV4-3	TRBJ2-3	TRBD1	TGCGCCAGCAGCCAAGGGGGGCCCGGGACAGCTAGCACAGATACGCAGTATTTT	CASSQGGPGTASTDTQYF
NA	TRBV5-1	TRBJ2-3	NA	TGCGCCAGCAGCTTGGCCCAGGGACTAGATACGCAGTATTTT	CASSLAQGLDTQYF
NA	TRBV6-1	TRBJ2-2	NA	TGTGCCAGCAGTGAAAGGGGACTGCCACAACGGGAGCTGTTTTTT	CASSERGLPQRELFF
NA	TRBV14	TRBJ1-3	TRBD1	TGTGCCAGCAGCGAAACCCCCGTGAGACAGGGGGCATTAGGAAACACCATATATTTT	CASSETPVRQGALGNTIYF
once	TRBV5-1	TRBJ2-1	TRBD1	TGCGCCAGCAGCTTGGGGTGGCTGGGGACAGACAATGAGCAGTTCTTC	CASSLGWLGTDNEQFF
NA	TRBV11-3	TRBJ1-1	NA	TGTGCCAGCAGCTCCATGTCGCACCTTGAAGCTTTCTTT	CASSSMSHLEAFF
NA	TRBV7-2	TRBJ1-5	NA	TGTGCCAGCAGCTCCGGTGGACGAGATAATCAGCCCCAGCATTTT	CASSSGGRDNQPQHF